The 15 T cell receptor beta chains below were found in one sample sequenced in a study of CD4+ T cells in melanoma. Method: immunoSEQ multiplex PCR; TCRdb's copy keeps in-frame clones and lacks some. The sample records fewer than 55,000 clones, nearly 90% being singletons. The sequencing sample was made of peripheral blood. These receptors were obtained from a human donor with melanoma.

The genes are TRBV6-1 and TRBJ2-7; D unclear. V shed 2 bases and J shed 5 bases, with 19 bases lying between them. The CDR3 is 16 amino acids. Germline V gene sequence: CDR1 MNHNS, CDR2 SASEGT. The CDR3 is CASSERDPMKTDEQYF. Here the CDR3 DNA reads TGTGCCAGCAGTGAACGAGACCCCATGAAGACGGACGAGCAGTACTTC.

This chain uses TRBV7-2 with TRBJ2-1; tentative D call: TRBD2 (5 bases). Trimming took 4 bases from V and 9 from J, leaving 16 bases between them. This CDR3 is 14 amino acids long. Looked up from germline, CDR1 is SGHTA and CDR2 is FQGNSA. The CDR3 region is CASSWERGEREQFF. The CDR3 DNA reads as TGTGCCAGCAGCTGGGAGCGAGGCGAACGTGAGCAGTTCTTC. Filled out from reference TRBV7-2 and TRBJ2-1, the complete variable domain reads GAGVSQSPSNKVTEKGKDVELRCDPISGHTALYWYRQSLGQGLEFLIYFQGNSAPDKSGLPSDRFSAERTGGSVSTLTIQRTQQEDSAVYLCASSWERGEREQFFGPGTRLTVL.

The CDR3 here is CASSQGHLTYEQYF. Here the CDR3 DNA reads TGCGCCAGCAGCCAAGGACATCTGACCTACGAGCAGTACTTC. This chain links TRBV4-1 with TRBJ2-7, with no clear D. V dropped 1 base and J dropped 2 bases, with 9 bases sitting between them. CDR1 and CDR2 (germline): MGHRA, YSYEKL. The CDR3 is made up of 14 amino acids.

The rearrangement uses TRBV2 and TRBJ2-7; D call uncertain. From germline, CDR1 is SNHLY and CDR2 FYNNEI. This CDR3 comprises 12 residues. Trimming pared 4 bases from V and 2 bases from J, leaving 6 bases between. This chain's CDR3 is CASSVQPYEQYF. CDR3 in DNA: TGTGCCAGCAGTGTCCAGCCCTACGAGCAGTACTTC. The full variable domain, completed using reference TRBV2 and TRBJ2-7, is EPEVTQTPSHQVTQMGQEVILRCVPISNHLYFYWYRQILGQKVEFLVSFYNNEISEKSEIFDDQFSVERPDGSNFTLKIRSTKLEDSAMYFCASSVQPYEQYFGPGTRLTVT.

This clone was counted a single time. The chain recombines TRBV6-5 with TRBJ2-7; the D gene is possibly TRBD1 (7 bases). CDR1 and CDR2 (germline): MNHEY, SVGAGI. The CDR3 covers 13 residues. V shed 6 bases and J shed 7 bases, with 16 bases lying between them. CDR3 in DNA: TGTGCCAGCAGGACCGGGCAGGGGGGTGAGCAGTACTTC. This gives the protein CASRTGQGGEQYF.

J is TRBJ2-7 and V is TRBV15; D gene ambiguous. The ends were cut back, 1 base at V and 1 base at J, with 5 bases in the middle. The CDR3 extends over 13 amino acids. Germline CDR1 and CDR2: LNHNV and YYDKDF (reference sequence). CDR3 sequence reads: CATSRVTSYEQYF. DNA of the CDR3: TGTGCCACCAGCAGAGTGACTTCCTACGAGCAGTACTTC.

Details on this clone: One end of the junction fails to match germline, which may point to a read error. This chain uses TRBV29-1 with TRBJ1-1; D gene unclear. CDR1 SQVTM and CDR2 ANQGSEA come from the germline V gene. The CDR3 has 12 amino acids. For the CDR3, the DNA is TGCAGCGTCTACACGGTGAAGACTGAAGCTTTCTTT. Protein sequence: CSVYTVKTEAFF.

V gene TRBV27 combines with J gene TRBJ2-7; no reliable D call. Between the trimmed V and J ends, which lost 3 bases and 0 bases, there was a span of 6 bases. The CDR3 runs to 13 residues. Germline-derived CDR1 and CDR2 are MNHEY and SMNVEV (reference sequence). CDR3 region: CASSFISSYEQYF. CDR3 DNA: TGTGCCAGCAGTTTTATAAGCTCCTACGAGCAGTACTTC.

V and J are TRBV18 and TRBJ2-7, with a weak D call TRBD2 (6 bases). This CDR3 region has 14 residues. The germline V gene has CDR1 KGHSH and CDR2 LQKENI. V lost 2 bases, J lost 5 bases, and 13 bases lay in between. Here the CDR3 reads CASSPAGIGDEQYF. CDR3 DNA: TGTGCCAGCTCACCAGCGGGGATCGGGGACGAGCAGTACTTC.

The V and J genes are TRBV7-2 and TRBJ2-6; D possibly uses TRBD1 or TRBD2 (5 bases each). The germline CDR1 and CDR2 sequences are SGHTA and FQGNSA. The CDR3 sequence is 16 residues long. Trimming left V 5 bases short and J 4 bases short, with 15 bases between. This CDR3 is CASSGGWGAGANVLTF. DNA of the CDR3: TGTGCCAGCAGCGGGGGATGGGGCGCGGGGGCCAACGTCCTGACTTTC. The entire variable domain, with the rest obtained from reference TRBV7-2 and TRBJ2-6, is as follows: GAGVSQSPSNKVTEKGKDVELRCDPISGHTALYWYRQSLGQGLEFLIYFQGNSAPDKSGLPSDRFSAERTGGSVSTLTIQRTQQEDSAVYLCASSGGWGAGANVLTFGAGSRLTVL.

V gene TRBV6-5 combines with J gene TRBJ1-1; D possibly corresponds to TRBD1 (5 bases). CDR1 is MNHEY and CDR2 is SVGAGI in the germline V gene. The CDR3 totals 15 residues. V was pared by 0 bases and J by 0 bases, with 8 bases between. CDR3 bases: TGTGCCAGCAGTTACTCTCAGGGTTTGAACACTGAAGCTTTCTTT. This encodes CASSYSQGLNTEAFF.

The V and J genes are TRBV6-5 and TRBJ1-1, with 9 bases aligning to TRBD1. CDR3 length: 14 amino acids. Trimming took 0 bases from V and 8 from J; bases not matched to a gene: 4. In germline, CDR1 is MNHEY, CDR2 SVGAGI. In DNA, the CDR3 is TGTGCCAGCAGTTACTCGACAGGGGGATGGGAAGCTTTCTTT. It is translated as CASSYSTGGWEAFF.

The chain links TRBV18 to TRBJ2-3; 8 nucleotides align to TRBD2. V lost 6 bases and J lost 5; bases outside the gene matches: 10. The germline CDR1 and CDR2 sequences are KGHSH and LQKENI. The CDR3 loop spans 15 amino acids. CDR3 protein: CASSQGGLAGDTQYF. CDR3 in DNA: TGTGCCAGCTCCCAGGGCGGACTAGCCGGAGATACGCAGTATTTT.

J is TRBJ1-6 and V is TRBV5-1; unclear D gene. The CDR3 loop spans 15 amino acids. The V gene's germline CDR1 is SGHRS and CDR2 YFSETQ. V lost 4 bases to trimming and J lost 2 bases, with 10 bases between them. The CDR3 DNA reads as TGCGCCAGCAGCGTAAGGGAGGCCTATAATTCACCCCTCCACTTT. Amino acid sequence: CASSVREAYNSPLHF.

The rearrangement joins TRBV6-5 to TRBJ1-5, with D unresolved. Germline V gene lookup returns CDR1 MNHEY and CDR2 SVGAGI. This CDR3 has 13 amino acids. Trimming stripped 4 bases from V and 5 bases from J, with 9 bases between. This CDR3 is CASSWGSHQPQHF. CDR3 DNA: TGTGCCAGCAGTTGGGGTAGTCATCAGCCCCAGCATTTT.